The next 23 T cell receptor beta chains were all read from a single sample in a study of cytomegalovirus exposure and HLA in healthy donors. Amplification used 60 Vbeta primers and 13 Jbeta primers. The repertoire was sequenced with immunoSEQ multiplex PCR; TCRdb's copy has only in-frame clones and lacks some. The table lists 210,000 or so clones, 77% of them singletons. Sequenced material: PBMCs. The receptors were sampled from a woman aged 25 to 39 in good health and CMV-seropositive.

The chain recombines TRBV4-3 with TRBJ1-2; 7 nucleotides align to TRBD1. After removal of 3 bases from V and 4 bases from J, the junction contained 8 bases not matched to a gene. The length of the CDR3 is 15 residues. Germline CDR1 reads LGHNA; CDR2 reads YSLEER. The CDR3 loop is CASSQVATGSYGYTF. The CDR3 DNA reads TGCGCCAGCAGCCAGGTTGCGACAGGGAGCTATGGCTACACCTTC.

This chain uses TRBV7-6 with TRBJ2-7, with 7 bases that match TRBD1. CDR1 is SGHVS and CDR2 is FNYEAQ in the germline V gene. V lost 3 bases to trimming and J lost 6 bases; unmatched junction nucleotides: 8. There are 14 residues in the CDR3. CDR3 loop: CASSFQGEIGEQYF. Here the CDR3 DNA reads TGTGCCAGCAGCTTCCAGGGGGAAATTGGCGAGCAGTACTTC.

The CDR3 bases are TGTGCCAGCAGGGGGGGGCTCGGGGGTAATGAAAAACTGTTTTTT. It encodes CASRGGLGGNEKLFF. This chain joins TRBV6-1 and TRBJ1-4; TRBD1 is a possible D gene (6 bases). The CDR3 extends over 15 amino acids. The V gene lost 6 bases and the J gene lost 4 bases, with 15 bases spanning the gap. Germline V lookup: CDR1 MNHNS, CDR2 SASEGT.

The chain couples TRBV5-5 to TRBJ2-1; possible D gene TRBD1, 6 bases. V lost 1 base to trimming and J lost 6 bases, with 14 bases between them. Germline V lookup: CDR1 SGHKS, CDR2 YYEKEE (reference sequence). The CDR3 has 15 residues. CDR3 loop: CASSLTGLGVNEQFF. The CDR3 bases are TGTGCCAGCAGCTTGACAGGGTTGGGCGTCAATGAGCAGTTCTTC.

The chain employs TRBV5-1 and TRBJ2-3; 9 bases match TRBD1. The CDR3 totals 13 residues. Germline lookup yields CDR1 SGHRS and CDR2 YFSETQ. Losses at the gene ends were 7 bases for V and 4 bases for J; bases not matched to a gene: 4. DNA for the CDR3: TGCGCCAGCGGGGGACAGGGAGCAGATACGCAGTATTTT. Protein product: CASGGQGADTQYF.

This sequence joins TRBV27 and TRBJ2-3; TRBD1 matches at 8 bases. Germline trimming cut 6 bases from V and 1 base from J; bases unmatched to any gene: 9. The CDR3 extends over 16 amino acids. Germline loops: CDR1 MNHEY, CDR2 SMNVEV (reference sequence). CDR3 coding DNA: TGTGCCAGCAGCAGGGACAGGTACTTGCGCACAGATACGCAGTATTTT. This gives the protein CASSRDRYLRTDTQYF.

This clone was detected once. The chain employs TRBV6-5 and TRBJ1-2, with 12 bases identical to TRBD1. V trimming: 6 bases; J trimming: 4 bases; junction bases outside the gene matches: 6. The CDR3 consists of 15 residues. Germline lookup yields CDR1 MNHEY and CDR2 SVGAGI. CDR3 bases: TGTGCCAGCAGGGGGACAGGGGGCGCAAGCTATGGCTACACCTTC. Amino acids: CASRGTGGASYGYTF.

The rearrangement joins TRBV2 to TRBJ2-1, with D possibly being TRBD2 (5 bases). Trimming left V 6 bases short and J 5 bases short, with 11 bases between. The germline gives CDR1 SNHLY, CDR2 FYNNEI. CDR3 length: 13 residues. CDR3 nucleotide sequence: TGTGCCAGCAGACTAGACTTAGACAATGAGCAGTTCTTC. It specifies CASRLDLDNEQFF.

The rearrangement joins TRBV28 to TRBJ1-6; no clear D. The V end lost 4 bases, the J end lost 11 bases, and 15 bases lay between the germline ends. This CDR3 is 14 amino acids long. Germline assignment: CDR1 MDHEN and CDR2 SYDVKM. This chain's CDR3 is CASSSPSPPAPLHF. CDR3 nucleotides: TGTGCCAGCAGTTCCCCATCCCCCCCGGCACCCCTCCACTTT.

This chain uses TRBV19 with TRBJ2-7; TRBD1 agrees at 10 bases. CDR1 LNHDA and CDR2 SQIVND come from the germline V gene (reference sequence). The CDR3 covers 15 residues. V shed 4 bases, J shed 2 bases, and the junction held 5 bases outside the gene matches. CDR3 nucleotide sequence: TGTGCCAGTAGTAGAGACGGGACAGGGGCCTACGAGCAGTACTTC. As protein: CASSRDGTGAYEQYF. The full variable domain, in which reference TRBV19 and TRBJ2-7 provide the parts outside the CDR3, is DGGITQSPKYLFRKEGQNVTLSCEQNLNHDAMYWYRQDPGQGLRLIYYSQIVNDFQKGDIAEGYSVSREKKESFPLTVTSAQKNPTAFYLCASSRDGTGAYEQYFGPGTRLTVT.

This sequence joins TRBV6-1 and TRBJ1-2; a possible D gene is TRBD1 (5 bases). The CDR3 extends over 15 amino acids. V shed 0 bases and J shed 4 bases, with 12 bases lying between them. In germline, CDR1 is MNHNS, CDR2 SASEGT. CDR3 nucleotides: TGTGCCAGCAGTGAAGCTTCTGTGGGGGGCTATGGCTACACCTTC. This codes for CASSEASVGGYGYTF.

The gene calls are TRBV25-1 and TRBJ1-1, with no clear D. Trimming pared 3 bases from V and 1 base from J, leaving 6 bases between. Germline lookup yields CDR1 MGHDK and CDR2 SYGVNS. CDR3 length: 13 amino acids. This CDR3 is CASSDQSNTEAFF. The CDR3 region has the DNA TGTGCCAGCAGTGATCAGTCGAACACTGAAGCTTTCTTT.

CDR3 DNA sequence: TGTGCCGCCTGGGGGCAGGGAAACTATGGCTACACCTTC. It is translated as CAAWGQGNYGYTF. The chain links TRBV10-3 to TRBJ1-2; TRBD1 might be the D (6 bases). The germline V gene encodes CDR1 ENHRY and CDR2 SYGVKD. Trimming pared 11 bases from V and 2 bases from J, leaving 15 bases between. The CDR3 length is 13 residues.

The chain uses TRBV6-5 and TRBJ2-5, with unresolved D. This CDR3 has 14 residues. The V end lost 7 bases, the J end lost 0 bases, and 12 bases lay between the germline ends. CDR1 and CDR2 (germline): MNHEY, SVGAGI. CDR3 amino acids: CASNRRLDQETQYF. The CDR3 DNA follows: TGTGCCAGCAATCGGAGACTCGACCAAGAGACCCAGTACTTC.

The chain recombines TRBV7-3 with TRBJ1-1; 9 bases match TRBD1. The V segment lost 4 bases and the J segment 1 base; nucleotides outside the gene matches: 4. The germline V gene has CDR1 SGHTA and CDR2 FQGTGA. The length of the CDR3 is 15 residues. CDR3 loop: CASSSQGAPNTEAFF. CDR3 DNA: TGTGCCAGCAGCTCACAGGGGGCGCCGAACACTGAAGCTTTCTTT. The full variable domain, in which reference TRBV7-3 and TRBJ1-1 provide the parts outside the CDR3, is GAGVSQTPSNKVTEKGKYVELRCDPISGHTALYWYRQSLGQGPEFLIYFQGTGAADDSGLPNDRFFAVRPEGSVSTLKIQRTERGDSAVYLCASSSQGAPNTEAFFGQGTRLTVV.

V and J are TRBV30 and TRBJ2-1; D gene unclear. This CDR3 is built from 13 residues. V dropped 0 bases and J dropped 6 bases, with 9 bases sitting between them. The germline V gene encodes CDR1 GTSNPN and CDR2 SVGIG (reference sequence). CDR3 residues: CAWSVRVLNEQFF. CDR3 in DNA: TGTGCCTGGAGTGTACGGGTCCTCAATGAGCAGTTCTTC.

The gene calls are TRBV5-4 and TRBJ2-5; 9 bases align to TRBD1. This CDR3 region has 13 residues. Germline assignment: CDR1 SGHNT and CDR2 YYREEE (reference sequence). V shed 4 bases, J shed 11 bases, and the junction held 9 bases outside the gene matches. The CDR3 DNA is TGTGCCAGCAGCCTGGGGACAGGGTCAATTCAGTACTTC. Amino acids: CASSLGTGSIQYF.

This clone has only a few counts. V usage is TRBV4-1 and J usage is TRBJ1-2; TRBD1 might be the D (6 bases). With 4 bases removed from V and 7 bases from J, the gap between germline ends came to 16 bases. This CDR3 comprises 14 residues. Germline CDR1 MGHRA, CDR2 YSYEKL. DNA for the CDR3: TGCGCCAGCAGCCCCGCTGGACAGCAAAGTGGCTACACCTTC. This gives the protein CASSPAGQQSGYTF.

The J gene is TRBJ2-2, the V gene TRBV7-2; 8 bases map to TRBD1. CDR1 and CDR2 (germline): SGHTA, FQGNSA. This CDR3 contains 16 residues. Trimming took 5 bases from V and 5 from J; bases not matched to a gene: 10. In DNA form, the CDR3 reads TGTGCCAGCAGCCCAGACGGGACAGGAAGGACCGGGGAGCTGTTTTTT. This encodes CASSPDGTGRTGELFF.

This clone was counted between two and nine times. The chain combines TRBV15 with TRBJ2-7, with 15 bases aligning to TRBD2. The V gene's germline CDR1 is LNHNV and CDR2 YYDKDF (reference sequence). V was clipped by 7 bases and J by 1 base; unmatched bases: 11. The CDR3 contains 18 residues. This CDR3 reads CATKGLAGGFAGSYEQYF. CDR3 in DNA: TGTGCCACCAAAGGACTAGCGGGAGGGTTTGCGGGATCCTACGAGCAGTACTTC.

The CDR3 sequence is CASSASGQETQYF. Here the CDR3 DNA reads TGTGCCAGCAGCGCTAGCGGGCAAGAGACCCAGTACTTC. The V call is TRBV5-4, the J call TRBJ2-5; 8 bases map to TRBD2. The germline gives CDR1 SGHNT, CDR2 YYREEE (reference sequence). This CDR3 contains 13 residues. The V segment lost 4 bases and the J segment 2 bases; nucleotides outside the gene matches: 1.

The CDR3 protein is CSAQDVLNTEAFF. The CDR3, as DNA: TGCAGCGCACAGGACGTTTTGAACACTGAAGCTTTCTTT. The V gene is TRBV29-1, the J gene TRBJ1-1; tentatively, D is TRBD1 (5 bases). Germline lookup yields CDR1 SQVTM and CDR2 ANQGSEA. The CDR3 consists of 13 residues. V dropped 7 bases and J dropped 0 bases, with 12 bases sitting between them.

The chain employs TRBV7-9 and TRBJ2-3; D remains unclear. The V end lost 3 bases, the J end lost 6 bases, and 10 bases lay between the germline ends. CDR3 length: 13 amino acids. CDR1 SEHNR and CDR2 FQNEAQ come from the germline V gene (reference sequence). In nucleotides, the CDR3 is TGTGCCAGCAGCTTCGGTGGAGTGGATACGCAGTATTTT. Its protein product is CASSFGGVDTQYF.